This T cell receptor beta chain came from a study of T-cell reconstitution after alpha-beta-depleted transplantation in children (dated by TCRdb to about 2016). About the investigation overall: Using TCR repertoire profiling, the study quantitatively followed how T-cell immune reconstitution unfolded in children after TCRalphabeta/CD19-depleted allogeneic hematopoietic cell transplantation.

The treatment or condition label for this specimen denotes: allogeneic hematopoietic cell transplantation with graft depleted of TCRalphabeta T cells and CD19 B cells. TCRalphabeta/CD19-depleted allogeneic hematopoietic cell grafts were given to the transplant recipients, all of whom were children. Spanning cysteine to phenylalanine, the CDR3 consists of 15 amino acids. The sequence is cut down to CDR3 DNA, 45 bases in frame from base 1. Sequences SGHKS (CDR1) and YYEKEE (CDR2) are obtained from the germline V gene (reference sequence). V and J are truncated by 0 bases and 4 bases respectively, leaving an intervening sequence of 11 bases. Library method: PCR. Sequenced on an Illumina HiSeq 2500. Molecular barcoding was employed in the preparation of TCR libraries, with unique molecular identifiers being used to normalize TCRbeta repertoire quantification. TCRdb reworked the public reads: Q25 trimming with fastp, MiXCR clone assembly, productive beta chains retained. One record per CDR3 amino acid sequence lists the most common genes and DNA. Across this sample there are a few hundred thousand distinct CDR3 sequences, with more than 20% seen only once. The top ten clones comprise around 4.8% of the sample.

Broader findings and caveats from the paper: In some patients, the high TCRbeta diversity seen at day 60 was put down to recipient T cells and intrathymic progenitors that had survived conditioning. The apparently early alphabetaT-cell count recovery about two months after transplant was reportedly dependent on only several hundred rapidly expanded clones derived from non-depleted graft cells. Over subsequent months, a decline in hyperexpanded clone frequencies was noted, and after one year, T-cell counts and TCRbeta diversity were mostly ascribed to newly produced T cells.

Turning to this clonotype: Its binding antigen is unknown. Within one base of it there is no much larger clone, and no base qualities were kept.

Rearrangement joined TRBV5-5 to TRBJ1-5, and possibly TRBD1, on 6 matching bases. The receptor's source is a female patient younger than 10 who had a stem cell transplant for congenital amegakaryocytic thrombocytopenia, so the T cells may come from the graft donor. The specimen comprised PBMCs, mostly from graft donor cells, sampled 360 days after TCRalphabeta/CD19-depleted stem cell transplant. The CDR3 sequence is CASSLGQGLNQPQHF. The sequenced DNA: TGTGCCAGCAGCTTGGGCCAGGGGTTAAATCAGCCCCAGCATTTT.